The 31 T cell receptor beta chains below all came from one sample that was sequenced in a study of T cell responses to AZD1222 COVID-19 vaccine. Sequencing used immunoSEQ multiplex PCR; TCRdb keeps in-frame clones, though not all of them. This sample yields tens of thousands of clones, of which approximately 83% are seen a single time; 15% to 20% belongs to the top ten. Specimen: peripheral blood, collected on day 0 of AZD1222 vaccination. All receptors derive from an adult in good health.

This sequence joins TRBV28 and TRBJ1-4; D is perhaps TRBD1 (6 bases). The CDR3 is made up of 12 amino acids. CDR1 and CDR2 (germline): MDHEN, SYDVKM. Trimming stripped 5 bases from V and 13 bases from J, with 14 bases between. The CDR3 sequence: CASSPQGIGLFF. Here the CDR3 DNA reads TGTGCCAGCAGTCCCCAGGGGATCGGACTGTTTTTT.

The V gene is TRBV5-6, the J gene TRBJ1-2; TRBD1 agrees at 7 bases. J was trimmed by 4 bases and V by 5 bases; bases with no gene match: 11. CDR1 SGHDT and CDR2 YYEEEE come from the germline V gene. The CDR3 spans 15 residues. CDR3 bases: TGTGCCAGCAGTCCACCGGGACAGACTTTCTATGGCTACACCTTC. Protein product: CASSPPGQTFYGYTF.

The rearrangement joins TRBV6-5 to TRBJ1-2; D is uncertain. This CDR3 has 13 residues. V lost 6 bases to trimming and J lost 6 bases, with 14 bases between them. Germline V gene lookup returns CDR1 MNHEY and CDR2 SVGAGI. The CDR3, as DNA: TGTGCCAGCAGCCCGGCGCAGAGGGATGGCTACACCTTC. Translated, it gives CASSPAQRDGYTF.

This chain uses TRBV7-2 with TRBJ2-7; 8 positions match TRBD2. This CDR3 comprises 15 residues. Trimming cost V 5 bases and J 5 bases; bases outside gene matches: 11. Per germline, CDR1 SGHTA and CDR2 FQGNSA. The CDR3 protein is CASSPVGGGSDEQYF. DNA for the CDR3: TGTGCCAGCAGCCCAGTCGGGGGGGGTTCTGACGAGCAGTACTTC.

This chain joins TRBV15 and TRBJ1-5; weak D call: TRBD1 (6 bases). Germline loops: CDR1 LNHNV, CDR2 YYDKDF (reference sequence). The CDR3 has 16 residues. Trimming shortened V by 7 bases and J by 3 bases, and 19 bases separated the two germline ends. The CDR3 region is CATKLGGAQNNQPQHF. The CDR3 DNA reads TGTGCCACCAAACTAGGGGGGGCCCAGAACAATCAGCCCCAGCATTTT.

The CDR3 sequence is CASGLATGDQPQHF. CDR3 sequence (DNA): TGTGCTAGTGGTTTGGCGACGGGGGATCAGCCCCAGCATTTT. V gene TRBV12-5 combines with J gene TRBJ1-5; D perhaps matches TRBD1 (5 bases). This CDR3 is 14 amino acids long. Germline CDR1 reads LGHNT; CDR2 reads FRNRAP. Trimming removed 1 base at V and 5 bases at J, with 9 bases between.

The chain recombines TRBV5-6 with TRBJ2-2; D is unresolved. Germline V gene sequence: CDR1 SGHDT, CDR2 YYEEEE. V gave up 1 base and J gave up 5 bases, with 9 bases separating them. The CDR3 loop spans 14 amino acids. CDR3 bases: TGTGCCAGCAGCTTGCGGTTAACGACCGGGGAGCTGTTTTTT. This gives the protein CASSLRLTTGELFF.

The chain links TRBV29-1 to TRBJ2-7, with TRBD1 matching 7 bases. V was pared by 5 bases and J by 2 bases, with 9 bases of the junction left unmatched. Germline V gene lookup returns CDR1 SQVTM and CDR2 ANQGSEA. The CDR3 covers 14 residues. The CDR3 nucleotides read TGCAGCGTTCTACCCCCCGGGACAGCCTACGAGCAGTACTTC. Its protein is CSVLPPGTAYEQYF.

This clone was recorded a few times. As DNA, the CDR3 is TGTGCCAGCGCTGCGGGTGCAGGGGGTGAAAAACTGTTTTTT. Encoded protein: CASAAGAGGEKLFF. The V gene is TRBV7-2, the J gene TRBJ1-4; TRBD1 agrees at 7 bases. The CDR3 consists of 14 residues. CDR1 SGHTA and CDR2 FQGNSA come from the germline V gene. The junction had 10 bases not matched to a gene; V was cut back by 8 bases and J by 7 bases.

This clone came up a few times. The chain's CDR3 is CASSFNRVDTQYF. The DNA for the CDR3 is TGTGCCAGCAGCTTTAACAGGGTCGATACGCAGTATTTT. This rearrangement joins TRBV14 to TRBJ2-3; the D gene is possibly TRBD1 (6 bases). Deletions cut 5 bases from V and 6 bases from J, with 12 bases between. This CDR3 comprises 13 residues. Germline V gene sequence: CDR1 SGHDN, CDR2 FVKESK. Using reference TRBV14 and TRBJ2-3 for the parts outside the CDR3, the full variable domain is EAGVTQFPSHSVIEKGQTVTLRCDPISGHDNLYWYRRVMGKEIKFLLHFVKESKQDESGMPNNRFLAERTGGTYSTLKVQPAELEDSGVYFCASSFNRVDTQYFGPGTRLTVL.

This clone showed up many times. V usage is TRBV7-2 and J usage is TRBJ2-1, with 10 bases that match TRBD2. CDR3 length: 18 amino acids. The ends lost 1 base at V and 1 base at J; junction bases unmatched: 7. Per germline, CDR1 SGHTA and CDR2 FQGNSA. CDR3 sequence (DNA): TGTGCCAGCAGCTTAGTAGCGGGGGGCACCCTTTCCTACAATGAGCAGTTCTTC. Encoded protein: CASSLVAGGTLSYNEQFF.

The chain uses TRBV18 and TRBJ1-1, with D possibly matching TRBD1 (5 bases). Trimming cost V 2 bases and J 4 bases, with 8 bases left between them. There are 13 residues in the CDR3. CDR1 is KGHSH, CDR2 LQKENI, per germline. CDR3 amino acids: CASSPAGSTEAFF. CDR3 in DNA: TGTGCCAGCTCACCAGCAGGGAGCACTGAAGCTTTCTTT. Using reference TRBV18 and TRBJ1-1 for the parts outside the CDR3, the full variable domain is NAGVMQNPRHLVRRRGQEARLRCSPMKGHSHVYWYRQLPEEGLKFMVYLQKENIIDESGMPKERFSAEFPKEGPSILRIQQVVRGDSAAYFCASSPAGSTEAFFGQGTRLTVV.

J is TRBJ2-6 and V is TRBV29-1; D possibly corresponds to TRBD1 (5 bases). The germline V and J ends were trimmed by 2 bases and 2 bases, with 16 bases remaining between them. This CDR3 is 17 amino acids long. Germline CDR1 reads SQVTM; CDR2 reads ANQGSEA. The CDR3 here is CSVEPTGAGAGANVLTF. CDR3 coding DNA: TGCAGCGTTGAACCCACTGGGGCTGGGGCTGGGGCCAACGTCCTGACTTTC. Drawing the rest from reference TRBV29-1 and TRBJ2-6, the complete variable domain is SAVISQKPSRDICQRGTSLTIQCQVDSQVTMMFWYRQQPGQSLTLIATANQGSEATYESGFVIDKFPISRPNLTFSTLTVSNMSPEDSSIYLCSVEPTGAGAGANVLTFGAGSRLTVL.

The genes are TRBV19 and TRBJ2-5; weak D call: TRBD2 (6 bases). This CDR3 has 14 residues. Germline CDR1 and CDR2: LNHDA and SQIVND (reference sequence). V lost 6 bases to trimming and J lost 4 bases, with 15 bases between them. CDR3 region: CASSYGREVETQYF. As DNA, the CDR3 is TGTGCCAGTAGCTACGGCAGGGAGGTAGAGACCCAGTACTTC. Based on the CDR3 plus reference TRBV19 and TRBJ2-5, the full variable domain is DGGITQSPKYLFRKEGQNVTLSCEQNLNHDAMYWYRQDPGQGLRLIYYSQIVNDFQKGDIAEGYSVSREKKESFPLTVTSAQKNPTAFYLCASSYGREVETQYFGPGTRLLVL.

The V gene is TRBV6-5, the J gene TRBJ1-1; perhaps TRBD1 as D (5 bases). CDR1 MNHEY and CDR2 SVGAGI come from the germline V gene. The CDR3 totals 14 residues. The V end was cut by 4 bases, the J end by 0 bases, with 9 bases between. The CDR3 is CASSFGHLNTEAFF. The CDR3 DNA is TGTGCCAGCAGTTTCGGACACTTGAACACTGAAGCTTTCTTT.

The rearrangement joins TRBV19 to TRBJ1-2; D is perhaps TRBD1 (5 bases). This CDR3 spans 14 amino acids. Trimming left V 1 base short and J 6 bases short, with 12 bases between. Per the germline V gene, CDR1 is LNHDA and CDR2 is SQIVND (reference sequence). The CDR3 sequence is CASSIANPGNGYTF. Here the CDR3 DNA reads TGTGCCAGTAGTATAGCAAACCCAGGGAATGGCTACACCTTC.

The genes are TRBV28 and TRBJ1-1; D gene unclear. Germline loops: CDR1 MDHEN, CDR2 SYDVKM. The CDR3 sequence is 14 residues long. V shed 2 bases and J shed 0 bases, with 7 bases lying between them. CDR3 loop: CASSLRLMNTEAFF. The CDR3 nucleotides are TGTGCCAGCAGTTTAAGGCTCATGAACACTGAAGCTTTCTTT.

This rearrangement joins TRBV18 to TRBJ1-2; D is ambiguous. CDR1 and CDR2 (germline): KGHSH, LQKENI. The CDR3 extends over 14 amino acids. The ends were cut back, 0 bases at V and 5 bases at J, with 10 bases in the middle. The DNA for the CDR3 is TGTGCCAGCTCACCACCGGTCAGCGGATATGGCTACACCTTC. This sequence encodes CASSPPVSGYGYTF.

DNA for the CDR3: TGTGCCAGCACCGGGAAGGGGAACACCGGGGAGCTGTTTTTT. This gives the protein CASTGKGNTGELFF. This sequence joins TRBV2 and TRBJ2-2; D may be TRBD2 (5 bases). The CDR3 sequence is 14 residues long. The V gene lost 7 bases and the J gene lost 1 base, with 10 bases spanning the gap. Germline CDR1 SNHLY, CDR2 FYNNEI. Full variable domain (rest looked up from reference TRBV2 and TRBJ2-2): EPEVTQTPSHQVTQMGQEVILRCVPISNHLYFYWYRQILGQKVEFLVSFYNNEISEKSEIFDDQFSVERPDGSNFTLKIRSTKLEDSAMYFCASTGKGNTGELFFGEGSRLTVL.

The table lists this clone with a count of one. This chain connects TRBV6-5 to TRBJ1-6; D gene uncertain. Deletions cut 2 bases from V and 9 bases from J, with 8 bases between. This CDR3 is 13 amino acids long. CDR1 and CDR2 (germline): MNHEY, SVGAGI. The DNA of the CDR3 is TGTGCCAGCAGTTACAGTCGGGTTTCACCCCTCCACTTT. Its protein is CASSYSRVSPLHF.

There are a few counts of this clone. This chain connects TRBV6-5 to TRBJ1-3, with D possibly matching TRBD1 (5 bases). V was trimmed by 0 bases and J by 8 bases, leaving 14 bases between them. This CDR3 has 15 amino acids. Germline assignment: CDR1 MNHEY and CDR2 SVGAGI. The CDR3 reads CASSYSRGQSDTIYF. CDR3 in DNA: TGTGCCAGCAGTTACTCGAGGGGCCAGTCTGACACCATATATTTT.

The gene calls are TRBV20-1 and TRBJ2-5; D possibly corresponds to TRBD1 (6 bases). There are 11 residues in the CDR3. Germline CDR1 reads DFQATT; CDR2 reads SNEGSKA (reference sequence). The CDR3 DNA reads as TGCAGCGGACAGCCACAAGAGACCCAGTACTTC. The encoded protein is CSGQPQETQYF.

V is TRBV29-1 and J is TRBJ1-1, with TRBD1 as a possible D gene (5 bases). The CDR3 totals 11 residues. From germline, CDR1 is SQVTM and CDR2 ANQGSEA. The germline V and J ends were trimmed by 8 bases and 5 bases, with 12 bases remaining between them. The CDR3 region is CSTRGETEAFF. The CDR3 DNA reads TGCAGCACGAGGGGCGAGACTGAAGCTTTCTTT. The complete variable domain, with remaining parts taken from reference TRBV29-1 and TRBJ1-1, reads SAVISQKPSRDICQRGTSLTIQCQVDSQVTMMFWYRQQPGQSLTLIATANQGSEATYESGFVIDKFPISRPNLTFSTLTVSNMSPEDSSIYLCSTRGETEAFFGQGTRLTVV.

The V gene is TRBV28, the J gene TRBJ1-1; D unclear. Germline V gene sequence: CDR1 MDHEN, CDR2 SYDVKM. V gave up 2 bases and J gave up 3 bases, with 10 bases separating them. The CDR3 runs to 14 residues. The CDR3 DNA follows: TGTGCCAGCAGTTTAGGCATTCGGGACACTGAAGCTTTCTTT. It yields the protein CASSLGIRDTEAFF.

The chain employs TRBV5-3 and TRBJ1-3; TRBD1 aligns across 7 bases. TRBV5-3 belongs to the ORF category, with a function that is uncertain. With V trimmed by 6 bases and J by 1 base, 13 bases remained unmatched. The CDR3 extends over 17 amino acids. As DNA, the CDR3 is TGTGCCAGAATAATAACAGGGGCCGGCGATTCTGGAAACACCATATATTTT. Translated: CARIITGAGDSGNTIYF.

The chain carries TRBV9 and TRBJ2-5, with 7 bases aligning to TRBD1. The ends lost 2 bases at V and 2 bases at J; junction bases unmatched: 9. CDR3 size: 16 residues. Germline V CDR1 and CDR2: SGDLS, YYNGEE. The CDR3 sequence: CASSVRTGALQETQYF. The CDR3, as DNA: TGTGCCAGCAGCGTCAGAACAGGGGCCCTGCAAGAGACCCAGTACTTC.

V gene TRBV27 combines with J gene TRBJ1-2; D might be TRBD1 (5 bases). The CDR3 spans 15 residues. Trimming shortened V by 2 bases and J by 6 bases, and 16 bases separated the two germline ends. The germline CDR1 and CDR2 sequences are MNHEY and SMNVEV (reference sequence). CDR3 protein: CASSLGAARGNGYTF. In DNA form, the CDR3 reads TGTGCCAGCAGTTTAGGGGCAGCGAGGGGCAATGGCTACACCTTC.

The count of this clone is one. This rearrangement joins TRBV19 to TRBJ1-6; D unclear. V was clipped by 6 bases and J by 0 bases, with 9 bases between them. Germline CDR1 reads LNHDA; CDR2 reads SQIVND (reference sequence). The CDR3 spans 15 residues. This CDR3 reads CASRWGSSYNSPLHF. For the CDR3, the DNA is TGTGCCAGTAGATGGGGTAGCTCCTATAATTCACCCCTCCACTTT.

V is TRBV6-1 and J is TRBJ2-7; D is undetermined. Looked up from germline, CDR1 is MNHNS and CDR2 is SASEGT. Trimming removed 6 bases at V and 4 bases at J, with 19 bases between. The CDR3 loop spans 15 amino acids. The CDR3 DNA sequence: TGTGCCAGCAGCTCTCCGGTATTGACATCTTACGAGCAGTACTTC. Protein sequence: CASSSPVLTSYEQYF.

The chain recombines TRBV4-2 with TRBJ2-2; D unclear. Germline V gene sequence: CDR1 LGHNA, CDR2 YNFKEQ. The V and J ends lost 0 bases and 6 bases respectively, with 11 bases between them. This CDR3 has 15 residues. The CDR3, as DNA: TGTGCCAGCAGCCAAGATACGGTGGGTGCCGGGGAGCTGTTTTTT. The encoded protein is CASSQDTVGAGELFF.

The chain has TRBV6-5 and TRBJ2-2, with TRBD1 matching over 9 bases. After removal of 6 bases from V and 5 bases from J, the junction contained 7 bases not matched to a gene. The CDR3 totals 15 residues. CDR1 is MNHEY, CDR2 SVGAGI, per germline. The CDR3 region is CASSAGQGGTGELFF. The CDR3 coding sequence is TGTGCCAGCAGCGCGGGACAGGGAGGGACCGGGGAGCTGTTTTTT.